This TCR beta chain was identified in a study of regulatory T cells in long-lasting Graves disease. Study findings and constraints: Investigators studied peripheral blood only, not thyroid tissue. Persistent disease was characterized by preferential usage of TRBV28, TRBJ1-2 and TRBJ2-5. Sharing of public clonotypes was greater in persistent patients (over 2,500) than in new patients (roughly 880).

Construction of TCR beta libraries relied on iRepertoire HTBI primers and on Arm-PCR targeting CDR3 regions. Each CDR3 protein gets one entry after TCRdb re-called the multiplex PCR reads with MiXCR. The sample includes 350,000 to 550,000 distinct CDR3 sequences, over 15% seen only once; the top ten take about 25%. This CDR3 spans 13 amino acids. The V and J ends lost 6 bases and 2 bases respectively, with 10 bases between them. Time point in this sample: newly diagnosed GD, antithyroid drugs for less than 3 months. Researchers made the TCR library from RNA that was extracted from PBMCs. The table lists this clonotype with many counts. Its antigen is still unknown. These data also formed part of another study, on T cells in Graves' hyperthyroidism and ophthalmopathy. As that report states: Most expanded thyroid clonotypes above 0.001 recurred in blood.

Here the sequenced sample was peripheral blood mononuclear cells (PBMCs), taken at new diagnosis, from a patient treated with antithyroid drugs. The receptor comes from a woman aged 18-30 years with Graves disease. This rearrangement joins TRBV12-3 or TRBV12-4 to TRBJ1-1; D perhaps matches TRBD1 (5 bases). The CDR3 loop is CASRTQGNTEAFF. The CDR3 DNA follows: TGTGCCAGCAGAACTCAGGGTAACACTGAAGCTTTCTTT.